This is a list of T cell receptor beta chains from one sample in a study of T cells in localized non-small cell lung cancer. Some clones are missing from TCRdb's copy, which holds only in-frame ones; the method was immunoSEQ multiplex PCR. The table records over 30,000 clones, around four fifths of them present only once. The sample was peripheral blood, taken before any cancer treatment. These receptors were obtained from a male donor older than 55 with stage II squamous cell lung carcinoma. Each CDR3 is given with its conserved first and last residue. A D gene is named only where the DNA matches it firmly. Clone size is given for some rows only: seen once, a few or many times, or a class if the clone is expanded.

CDR3aa: CASSHPQNPLHF; CDR3nt: TGTGCCAGCAGCCACCCCCAGAACCCCCTCCACTTT; v_gene: TRBV7-9; j_gene: TRBJ1-6; abundance: -; len: 12; d_gene: -
CDR3aa: CASSAGQGPNQPQHF; CDR3nt: TGTGCCAGCAGCGCAGGACAGGGTCCCAATCAGCCCCAGCATTTT; v_gene: TRBV11-2; j_gene: TRBJ1-5; abundance: -; len: 15; d_gene: TRBD1
CDR3aa: CASRDRANYGYTF; CDR3nt: TGTGCCAGCCGGGACAGGGCCAACTATGGCTACACCTTC; v_gene: TRBV19; j_gene: TRBJ1-2; abundance: -; len: 13; d_gene: TRBD1
CDR3aa: CASSRDNAYEQYF; CDR3nt: TGTGCCAGTAGTAGGGACAACGCCTACGAGCAGTACTTC; v_gene: TRBV19; j_gene: TRBJ2-7; abundance: -; len: 13; d_gene: -
CDR3aa: CASTGGPNQPQHF; CDR3nt: TGTGCCAGCACAGGGGGCCCTAATCAGCCCCAGCATTTT; v_gene: TRBV2; j_gene: TRBJ1-5; abundance: -; len: 13; d_gene: TRBD1
CDR3aa: CASSQGLNTGELFF; CDR3nt: TGTGCCAGCAGTCAGGGGCTTAACACCGGGGAGCTGTTTTTT; v_gene: TRBV6-1; j_gene: TRBJ2-2; abundance: few; len: 14; d_gene: -
CDR3aa: CASSAEGDSPLHF; CDR3nt: TGCGCCAGCAGCGCAGAGGGGGATTCACCCCTCCACTTT; v_gene: TRBV5-1; j_gene: TRBJ1-6; abundance: -; len: 13; d_gene: -
CDR3aa: CASSISPGNGEQYF; CDR3nt: TGTGCCAGTAGTATCTCCCCGGGAAATGGCGAGCAGTACTTC; v_gene: TRBV19; j_gene: TRBJ2-7; abundance: -; len: 14; d_gene: -
CDR3aa: CASSQDQQSYEQYF; CDR3nt: TGCGCCAGCAGCCAAGATCAACAGAGCTACGAGCAGTACTTC; v_gene: TRBV4-1; j_gene: TRBJ2-7; abundance: -; len: 14; d_gene: -
CDR3aa: CASSFTGTGYTEAFF; CDR3nt: TGTGCCAGCAGCTTTACCGGGACAGGCTACACTGAAGCTTTCTTT; v_gene: TRBV5-6; j_gene: TRBJ1-1; abundance: -; len: 15; d_gene: TRBD1
CDR3aa: CASSVIQGAEAFF; CDR3nt: TGTGCCAGCAGCGTAATACAGGGGGCTGAAGCTTTCTTT; v_gene: TRBV9; j_gene: TRBJ1-1; abundance: -; len: 13; d_gene: TRBD1
CDR3aa: CASRTSGDPTDTQYF; CDR3nt: TGCGCCAGCAGGACTAGCGGGGACCCCACAGATACGCAGTATTTT; v_gene: TRBV10-2; j_gene: TRBJ2-3; abundance: -; len: 15; d_gene: TRBD2
CDR3aa: CASSSGRTALNTEAFF; CDR3nt: TGCGCCAGCAGCTCGGGGCGGACAGCTCTGAACACTGAAGCTTTCTTT; v_gene: TRBV5-1; j_gene: TRBJ1-1; abundance: -; len: 16; d_gene: -
CDR3aa: CASSLDYGYTF; CDR3nt: TGTGCCAGCTCCCTAGACTATGGCTACACCTTC; v_gene: TRBV19; j_gene: TRBJ1-2; abundance: -; len: 11; d_gene: -
CDR3aa: CASRETSAGELFF; CDR3nt: TGTGCCAGCAGGGAAACTAGCGCCGGGGAGCTGTTTTTT; v_gene: TRBV5-6; j_gene: TRBJ2-2; abundance: -; len: 13; d_gene: TRBD2
CDR3aa: CASRGRGTGENYGYTF; CDR3nt: TGTGCCAGCAGGGGCCGGGGGACAGGTGAAAACTATGGCTACACCTTC; v_gene: TRBV9; j_gene: TRBJ1-2; abundance: -; len: 16; d_gene: TRBD1
CDR3aa: CASSPGRYGYTF; CDR3nt: TGTGCCAGCAGCCCAGGCCGATATGGCTACACCTTC; v_gene: TRBV14; j_gene: TRBJ1-2; abundance: -; len: 12; d_gene: -
CDR3aa: CAWSREGRGSPLHF; CDR3nt: TGTGCCTGGAGTCGCGAGGGGCGGGGTTCACCCCTCCACTTT; v_gene: TRBV30; j_gene: TRBJ1-6; abundance: -; len: 14; d_gene: -
CDR3aa: CASSFFGTGSQPQHF; CDR3nt: TGTGCCAGCAGTTTCTTCGGGACAGGGAGTCAGCCCCAGCATTTT; v_gene: TRBV28; j_gene: TRBJ1-5; abundance: -; len: 15; d_gene: TRBD1
CDR3aa: CASSFTGSTEAFF; CDR3nt: TGTGCCAGCAGCTTTACAGGGAGCACTGAAGCTTTCTTT; v_gene: TRBV5-6; j_gene: TRBJ1-1; abundance: -; len: 13; d_gene: -
CDR3aa: CSVVPWGHQYEQYF; CDR3nt: TGCAGCGTCGTACCATGGGGACACCAGTACGAGCAGTACTTC; v_gene: TRBV29-1; j_gene: TRBJ2-7; abundance: -; len: 14; d_gene: -
CDR3aa: CASSSPLNTEAFF; CDR3nt: TGTGCCAGCAGCTCACCCTTGAACACTGAAGCTTTCTTT; v_gene: TRBV7-9; j_gene: TRBJ1-1; abundance: -; len: 13; d_gene: -
CDR3aa: CAWSVVGGAGYGYTF; CDR3nt: TGTGCCTGGAGTGTAGTGGGGGGCGCGGGCTATGGCTACACCTTC; v_gene: TRBV30; j_gene: TRBJ1-2; abundance: -; len: 15; d_gene: -
CDR3aa: CASSLENLMSSGPPNEQFF; CDR3nt: TGTGCCAGCAGCTTAGAAAACTTGATGTCTAGCGGACCCCCTAATGAGCAGTTCTTC; v_gene: TRBV7-9; j_gene: TRBJ2-1; abundance: -; len: 19; d_gene: TRBD2
CDR3aa: CASSVAVGSGYTF; CDR3nt: TGCGCCAGCAGTGTAGCGGTCGGGAGTGGCTACACCTTC; v_gene: TRBV10-2; j_gene: TRBJ1-2; abundance: -; len: 13; d_gene: -
CDR3aa: CAIRESSGNTIYF; CDR3nt: TGTGCCATTCGGGAGAGCTCTGGAAACACCATATATTTT; v_gene: TRBV10-3; j_gene: TRBJ1-3; abundance: -; len: 13; d_gene: -
CDR3aa: CASSWGQDYNSPLHF; CDR3nt: TGTGCCAGCAGCTGGGGACAGGACTATAATTCACCCCTCCACTTT; v_gene: TRBV7-9; j_gene: TRBJ1-6; abundance: once; len: 15; d_gene: TRBD1
CDR3aa: CASSAPVGARAFF; CDR3nt: TGTGCCAGCAGTGCCCCGGTAGGGGCCCGGGCTTTCTTT; v_gene: TRBV25-1; j_gene: TRBJ1-1; abundance: -; len: 13; d_gene: -
CDR3aa: CASSPGQGIGELFF; CDR3nt: TGTGCCAGCAGCCCGGGACAGGGAATCGGGGAGCTGTTTTTT; v_gene: TRBV7-8; j_gene: TRBJ2-2; abundance: -; len: 14; d_gene: TRBD1
CDR3aa: CASSLGQGAGNTIYF; CDR3nt: TGTGCCAGCAGCTTGGGCCAGGGCGCTGGAAACACCATATATTTT; v_gene: TRBV7-9; j_gene: TRBJ1-3; abundance: -; len: 15; d_gene: -
CDR3aa: CASSLSSVNEQFF; CDR3nt: TGTGCCAGCAGCTTATCTAGCGTCAATGAGCAGTTCTTC; v_gene: TRBV7-9; j_gene: TRBJ2-1; abundance: -; len: 13; d_gene: -
CDR3aa: CASSIRGRGELFF; CDR3nt: TGTGCCAGCAGCATACGGGGAAGAGGGGAGCTGTTTTTT; v_gene: TRBV21-1; j_gene: TRBJ2-2; abundance: -; len: 13; d_gene: -
CDR3aa: CASSPGTGVYGYTF; CDR3nt: TGTGCCAGTAGCCCTGGGACAGGGGTTTATGGCTACACCTTC; v_gene: TRBV19; j_gene: TRBJ1-2; abundance: -; len: 14; d_gene: TRBD1
CDR3aa: CASSLGPGAEGYTF; CDR3nt: TGTGCCAGCAGCTTAGGGCCAGGGGCTGAAGGCTACACCTTC; v_gene: TRBV7-2; j_gene: TRBJ1-2; abundance: -; len: 14; d_gene: -
CDR3aa: CASSLAGATEAFF; CDR3nt: TGTGCCAGCAGCTTAGCAGGGGCTACTGAAGCTTTCTTT; v_gene: TRBV13; j_gene: TRBJ1-1; abundance: -; len: 13; d_gene: -
CDR3aa: CASSFDRSTEAFF; CDR3nt: TGTGCCAGCAGCTTTGATAGGAGCACTGAAGCTTTCTTT; v_gene: TRBV5-5; j_gene: TRBJ1-1; abundance: -; len: 13; d_gene: -
CDR3aa: CASSLLTLGGDTQYF; CDR3nt: TGTGCCAGCAGTTTATTGACTCTAGGTGGGGATACGCAGTATTTT; v_gene: TRBV27; j_gene: TRBJ2-3; abundance: -; len: 15; d_gene: -
CDR3aa: CASSLGGTHGTDTQYF; CDR3nt: TGCGCCAGCAGCTTGGGCGGGACTCATGGCACAGATACGCAGTATTTT; v_gene: TRBV5-1; j_gene: TRBJ2-3; abundance: -; len: 16; d_gene: -
CDR3aa: CASSQRSYNEQFF; CDR3nt: TGTGCCAGCTCCCAGCGGTCCTACAATGAGCAGTTCTTC; v_gene: TRBV6-1; j_gene: TRBJ2-1; abundance: -; len: 13; d_gene: -
CDR3aa: CASSIDRGELFF; CDR3nt: TGTGCCAGTAGTATCGACCGAGGGGAGCTGTTTTTT; v_gene: TRBV19; j_gene: TRBJ2-2; abundance: -; len: 12; d_gene: -
CDR3aa: CASTPGGAQETQYF; CDR3nt: TGTGCCAGCACCCCGGGGGGAGCCCAAGAGACCCAGTACTTC; v_gene: TRBV5-4; j_gene: TRBJ2-5; abundance: -; len: 14; d_gene: TRBD2
CDR3aa: CASSFGQGRETDTQYF; CDR3nt: TGTGCCAGCAGCTTCGGACAGGGGAGAGAGACAGATACGCAGTATTTT; v_gene: TRBV13; j_gene: TRBJ2-3; abundance: -; len: 16; d_gene: TRBD1
CDR3aa: CASRRQGQNSPLHF; CDR3nt: TGTGCCAGCAGGCGACAGGGACAAAATTCACCCCTCCACTTT; v_gene: TRBV2; j_gene: TRBJ1-6; abundance: -; len: 14; d_gene: TRBD1
CDR3aa: CASSLGWTALNTEAFF; CDR3nt: TGCGCCAGCAGCTTGGGGTGGACAGCCCTAAACACTGAAGCTTTCTTT; v_gene: TRBV5-1; j_gene: TRBJ1-1; abundance: once; len: 16; d_gene: -
CDR3aa: CASSQEGRIPYGYTF; CDR3nt: TGCGCCAGCAGCCAAGAGGGACGGATCCCCTATGGCTACACCTTC; v_gene: TRBV4-1; j_gene: TRBJ1-2; abundance: -; len: 15; d_gene: -
CDR3aa: CASSSTGDDTEAFF; CDR3nt: TGCGCCAGCAGCTCGACAGGGGATGACACTGAAGCTTTCTTT; v_gene: TRBV5-1; j_gene: TRBJ1-1; abundance: -; len: 14; d_gene: TRBD1